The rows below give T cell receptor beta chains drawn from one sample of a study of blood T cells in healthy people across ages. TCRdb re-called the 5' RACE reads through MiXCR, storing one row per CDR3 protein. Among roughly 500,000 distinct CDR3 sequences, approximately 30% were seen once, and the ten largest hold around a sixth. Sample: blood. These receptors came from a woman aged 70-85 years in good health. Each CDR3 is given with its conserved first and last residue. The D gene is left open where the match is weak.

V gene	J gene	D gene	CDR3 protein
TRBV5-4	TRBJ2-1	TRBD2	CASSGGGLSSYNEQFF
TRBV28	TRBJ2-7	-	CASRKQGSGDEQYF
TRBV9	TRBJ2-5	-	CASSREGVRQETQYF
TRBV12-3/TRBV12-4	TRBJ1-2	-	CASSLSRGLANYGYTF
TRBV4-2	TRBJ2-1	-	CASSQEPARSSYNEQFF
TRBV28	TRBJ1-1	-	CASSSWTLLVGEAFF
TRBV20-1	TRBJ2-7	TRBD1	CSARDWTGAFYEQYF
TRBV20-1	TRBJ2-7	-	CSASSHEEDYEQYF
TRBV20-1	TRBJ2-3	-	CSAPREGTDTQYF
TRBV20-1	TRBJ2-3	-	CSARDGEGGDTQYF
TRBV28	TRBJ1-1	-	CASSLTNGLSAFF